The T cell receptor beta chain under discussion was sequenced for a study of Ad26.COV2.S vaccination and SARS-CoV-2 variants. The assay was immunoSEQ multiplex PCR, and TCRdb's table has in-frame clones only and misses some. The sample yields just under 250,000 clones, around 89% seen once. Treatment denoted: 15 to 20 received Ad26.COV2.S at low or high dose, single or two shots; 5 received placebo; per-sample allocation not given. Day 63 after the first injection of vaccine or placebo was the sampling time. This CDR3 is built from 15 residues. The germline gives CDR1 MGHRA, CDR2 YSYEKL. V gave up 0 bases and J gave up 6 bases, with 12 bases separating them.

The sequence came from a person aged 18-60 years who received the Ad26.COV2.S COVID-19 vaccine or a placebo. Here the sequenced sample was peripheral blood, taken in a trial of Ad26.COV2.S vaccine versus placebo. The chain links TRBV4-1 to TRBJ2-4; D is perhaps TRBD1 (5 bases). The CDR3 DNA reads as TGCGCCAGCAGCCAAGAAAAGGGGATACGAAACATTCAGTACTTC. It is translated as CASSQEKGIRNIQYF.